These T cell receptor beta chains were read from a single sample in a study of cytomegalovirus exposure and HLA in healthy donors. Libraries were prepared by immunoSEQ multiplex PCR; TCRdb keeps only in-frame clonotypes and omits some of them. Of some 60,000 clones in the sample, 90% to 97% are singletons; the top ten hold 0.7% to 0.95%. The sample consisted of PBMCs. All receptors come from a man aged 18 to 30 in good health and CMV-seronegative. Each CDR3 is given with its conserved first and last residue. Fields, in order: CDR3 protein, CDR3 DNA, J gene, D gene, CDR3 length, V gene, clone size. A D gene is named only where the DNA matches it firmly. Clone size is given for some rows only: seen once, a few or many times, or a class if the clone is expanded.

CASSQQLAGVGETQYF | TGCGCCAGCAGCCAACAACTAGCGGGAGTCGGGGAGACCCAGTACTTC | TRBJ2-5 | TRBD2 | 16 | TRBV4-3 | .
CASSDKTGGLYEQYF | TGTGCCAGCAGCGACAAGACAGGGGGCCTATACGAGCAGTACTTC | TRBJ2-7 | TRBD1 | 15 | TRBV11-3 | .
CASSNHGLAGGTNEQFF | TGTGCCAGCAGCAATCACGGACTAGCGGGAGGGACCAATGAGCAGTTCTTC | TRBJ2-1 | . | 17 | TRBV21-1 | .
CASSQDWAGGPRKYEQYF | TGCGCCAGCAGCCAAGACTGGGCGGGAGGGCCAAGGAAGTACGAGCAGTACTTC | TRBJ2-7 | TRBD2 | 18 | TRBV4-1 | once
CASSYGQGDTGELFF | TGTGCCAGCAGTTACGGGCAGGGGGACACCGGGGAGCTGTTTTTT | TRBJ2-2 | TRBD1 | 15 | TRBV6-5 | .
CASSQEGRGGNEQFF | TGCGCCAGCAGCCAAGAAGGCAGGGGCGGCAATGAGCAGTTCTTC | TRBJ2-1 | . | 15 | TRBV4-1 | .
CASSPAEANTGELFF | TGTGCCAGCAGCCCCGCGGAGGCGAACACCGGGGAGCTGTTTTTT | TRBJ2-2 | . | 15 | TRBV4-2 | .
CASSLGAGGTYEQYF | TGTGCCAGCAGCTTAGGAGCAGGGGGTACCTACGAGCAGTACTTC | TRBJ2-7 | TRBD1 | 15 | TRBV7-9 | .
CASSLGLAEETQYF | TGTGCCAGCAGCTTAGGGCTAGCAGAAGAGACCCAGTACTTC | TRBJ2-5 | . | 14 | TRBV7-9 | .
CASSLGGVGNTEAFF | TGTGCCAGCAGTTTGGGGGGTGTTGGGAACACTGAAGCTTTCTTT | TRBJ1-1 | . | 15 | TRBV28 | .